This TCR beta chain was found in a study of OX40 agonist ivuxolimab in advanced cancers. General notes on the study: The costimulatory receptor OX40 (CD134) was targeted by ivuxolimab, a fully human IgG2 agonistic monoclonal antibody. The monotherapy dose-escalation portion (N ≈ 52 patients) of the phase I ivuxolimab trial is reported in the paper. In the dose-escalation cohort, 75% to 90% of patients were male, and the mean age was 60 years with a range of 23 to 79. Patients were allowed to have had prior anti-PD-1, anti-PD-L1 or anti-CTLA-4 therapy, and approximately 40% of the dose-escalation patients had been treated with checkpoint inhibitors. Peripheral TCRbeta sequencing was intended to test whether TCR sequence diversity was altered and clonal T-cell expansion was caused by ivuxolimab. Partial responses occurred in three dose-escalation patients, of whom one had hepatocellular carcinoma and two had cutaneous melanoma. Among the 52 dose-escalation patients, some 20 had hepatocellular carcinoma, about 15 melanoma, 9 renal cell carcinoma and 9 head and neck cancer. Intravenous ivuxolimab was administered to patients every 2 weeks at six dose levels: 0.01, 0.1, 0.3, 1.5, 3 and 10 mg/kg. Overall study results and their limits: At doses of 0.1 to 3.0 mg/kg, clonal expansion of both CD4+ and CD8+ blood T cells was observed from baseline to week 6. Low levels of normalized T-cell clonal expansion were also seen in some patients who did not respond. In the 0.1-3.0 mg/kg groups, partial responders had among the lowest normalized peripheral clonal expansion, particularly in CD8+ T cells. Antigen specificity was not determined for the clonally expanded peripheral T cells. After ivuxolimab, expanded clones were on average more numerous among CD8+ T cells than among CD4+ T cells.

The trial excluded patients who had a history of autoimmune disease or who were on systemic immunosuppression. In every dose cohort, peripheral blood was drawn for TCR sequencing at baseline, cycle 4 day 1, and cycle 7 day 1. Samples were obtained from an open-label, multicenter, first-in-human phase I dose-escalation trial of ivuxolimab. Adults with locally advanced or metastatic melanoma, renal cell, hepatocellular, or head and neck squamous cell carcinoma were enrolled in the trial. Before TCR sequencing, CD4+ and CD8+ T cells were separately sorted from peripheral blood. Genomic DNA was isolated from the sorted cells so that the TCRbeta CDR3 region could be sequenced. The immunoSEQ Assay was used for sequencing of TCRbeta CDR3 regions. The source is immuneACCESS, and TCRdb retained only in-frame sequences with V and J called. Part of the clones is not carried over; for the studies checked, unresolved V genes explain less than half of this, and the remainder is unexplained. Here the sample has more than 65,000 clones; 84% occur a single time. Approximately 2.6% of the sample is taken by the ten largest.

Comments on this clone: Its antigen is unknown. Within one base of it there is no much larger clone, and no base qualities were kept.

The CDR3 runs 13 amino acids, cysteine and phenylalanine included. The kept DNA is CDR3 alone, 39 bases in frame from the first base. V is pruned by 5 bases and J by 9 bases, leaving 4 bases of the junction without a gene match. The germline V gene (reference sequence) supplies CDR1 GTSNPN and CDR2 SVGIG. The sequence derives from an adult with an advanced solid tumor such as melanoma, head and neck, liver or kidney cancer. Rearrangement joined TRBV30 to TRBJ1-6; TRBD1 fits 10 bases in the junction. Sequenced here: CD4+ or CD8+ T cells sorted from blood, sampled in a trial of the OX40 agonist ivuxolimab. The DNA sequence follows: TGTGCCTGGGCCCGGGACAGGGGTTCACCCCTCCACTTT. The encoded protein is CAWARDRGSPLHF. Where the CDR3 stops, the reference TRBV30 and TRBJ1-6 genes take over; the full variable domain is SQTIHQWPATLVQPVGSPLSLECTVEGTSNPNLYWYRQAAGRGLQLLFYSVGIGQISSEVPQNLSASRPQDRQFILSSKKLLLSDSGFYLCAWARDRGSPLHFGNGTRLTVT.